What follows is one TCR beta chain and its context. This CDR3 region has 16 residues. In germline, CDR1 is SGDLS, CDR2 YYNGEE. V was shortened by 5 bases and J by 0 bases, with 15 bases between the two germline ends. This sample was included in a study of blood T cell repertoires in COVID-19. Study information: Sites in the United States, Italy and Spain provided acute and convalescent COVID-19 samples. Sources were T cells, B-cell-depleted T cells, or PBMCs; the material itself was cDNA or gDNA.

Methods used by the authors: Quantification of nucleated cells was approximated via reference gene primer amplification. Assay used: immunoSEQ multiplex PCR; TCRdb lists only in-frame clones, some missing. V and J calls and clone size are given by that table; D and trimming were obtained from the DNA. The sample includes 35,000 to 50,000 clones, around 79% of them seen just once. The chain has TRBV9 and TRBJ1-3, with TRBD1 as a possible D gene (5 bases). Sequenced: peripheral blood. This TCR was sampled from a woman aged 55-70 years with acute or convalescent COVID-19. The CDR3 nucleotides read TGTGCCAGCAGTCTACAGGAGCCGAACTCTGGAAACACCATATATTTT. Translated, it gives CASSLQEPNSGNTIYF.